Below are 29 T cell receptor beta chains sequenced from a single sample in a study of PD-1 blockade in classical Hodgkin lymphoma. Profiling relied on immunoSEQ multiplex PCR, and the TCRdb table lists in-frame clones only, not all of them. The data contain over 50,000 clones, roughly nine tenths of them singletons. The time point was: cycle 4 day 1 (C4D1), after 6 weeks of nivolumab. Relapse after autologous stem cell transplantation occurred in every patient, and brentuximab vedotin exposure varied. The sample in question was peripheral blood mononuclear cells (PBMCs), obtained before the fourth cycle of nivolumab. Receptors were obtained from a human donor with classical Hodgkin lymphoma.

The rearrangement joins TRBV28 to TRBJ1-4; the D gene is possibly TRBD1 (6 bases). Trimming shortened V by 5 bases and J by 12 bases, and 13 bases separated the two germline ends. This CDR3 is 12 amino acids long. Germline loops: CDR1 MDHEN, CDR2 SYDVKM. This CDR3 reads CASSPNRDELFF. The CDR3 DNA is TGTGCCAGCAGTCCAAACAGGGATGAACTGTTTTTT.

The chain recombines TRBV5-1 with TRBJ1-4; TRBD1 matches 7 bases. CDR3 length: 14 residues. CDR1 and CDR2 from the germline V gene are SGHRS and YFSETQ. The V and J ends lost 6 bases and 8 bases, in that order; junction bases with no gene match: 10. The CDR3 region is CASNPTGNDEKLFF. Here the CDR3 DNA reads TGCGCCAGCAACCCGACAGGGAATGACGAAAAACTGTTTTTT.

This clone showed up just once. The genes are TRBV11-2 and TRBJ1-1, with D unresolved. This CDR3 spans 12 amino acids. V lost 2 bases to trimming and J lost 4 bases, with 5 bases between them. Looked up from germline, CDR1 is SGHAT and CDR2 is FQNNGV. This CDR3 is CASSLSATEAFF. DNA for the CDR3: TGTGCCAGCAGCTTATCGGCCACTGAAGCTTTCTTT.

With respect to this clone: Other DNA sequences from this sample encode an identical CDR3 as well. The rearrangement uses TRBV6-5 and TRBJ1-1, with D hard to call. This CDR3 region has 13 residues. Between the trimmed V and J ends, which lost 5 bases and 1 base, there was a span of 8 bases. Looked up from germline, CDR1 is MNHEY and CDR2 is SVGAGI. As DNA, the CDR3 is TGTGCCAGCAGTCCCCCCCGGAACACTGAAGCTTTCTTT. It codes for CASSPPRNTEAFF.

In regard to this clone: Other DNA variants within this sample encode the same CDR3. The rearrangement uses TRBV5-1 and TRBJ1-1, with D possibly TRBD1 on 5 matching bases. This CDR3 has 14 amino acids. Germline assignment: CDR1 SGHRS and CDR2 YFSETQ. V lost 3 bases to trimming and J lost 0 bases, with 9 bases between them. The CDR3 here is CASSSGTLNTEAFF. Here the CDR3 DNA reads TGCGCCAGCAGCTCCGGGACCTTGAACACTGAAGCTTTCTTT.

The chain is built from TRBV5-1 and TRBJ2-1; the D gene could be TRBD1 or TRBD2 (5 bases each). V lost 3 bases, J lost 3 bases, and 7 bases lay in between. Germline V gives CDR1 SGHRS, CDR2 YFSETQ. The CDR3 runs to 13 residues. CDR3 nucleotides: TGCGCCAGCAGCTGGGACGGCTACAATGAGCAGTTCTTC. It yields the protein CASSWDGYNEQFF.

This chain joins TRBV7-2 and TRBJ2-1; D gene unclear. From germline, CDR1 is SGHTA and CDR2 FQGNSA. The CDR3 loop spans 13 amino acids. The V end lost 5 bases, the J end lost 7 bases, and 12 bases lay between the germline ends. The CDR3 spells CASSTRVRNEQFF. In nucleotides, the CDR3 is TGTGCCAGCAGCACAAGGGTTCGTAATGAGCAGTTCTTC. Full variable domain (outside the CDR3, taken from reference TRBV7-2 and TRBJ2-1): GAGVSQSPSNKVTEKGKDVELRCDPISGHTALYWYRQSLGQGLEFLIYFQGNSAPDKSGLPSDRFSAERTGGSVSTLTIQRTQQEDSAVYLCASSTRVRNEQFFGPGTRLTVL.

The chain employs TRBV9 and TRBJ2-5, with D possibly matching TRBD1 (6 bases). CDR1 and CDR2 from the germline V gene are SGDLS and YYNGEE. This CDR3 region has 16 residues. V gave up 3 bases and J gave up 2 bases, with 17 bases separating them. For the CDR3, the DNA is TGTGCCAGCAGCGCCTCGAGGACAGAACCTCAAGAGACCCAGTACTTC. The encoded protein is CASSASRTEPQETQYF.

V is TRBV7-2 and J is TRBJ2-7; 11 nucleotides match TRBD1. This CDR3 region has 14 residues. V was clipped by 3 bases and J by 6 bases; unmatched bases: 4. Germline values: CDR1 SGHTA, CDR2 FQGNSA. CDR3 sequence reads: CASSFGTGGGEQYF. CDR3 DNA: TGTGCCAGCAGCTTCGGGACAGGGGGGGGCGAGCAGTACTTC.

The chain combines TRBV19 with TRBJ1-4; 7 positions agree with TRBD1. Germline-derived CDR1 and CDR2 are LNHDA and SQIVND (reference sequence). The CDR3 length is 15 residues. The V gene end was trimmed by 9 bases and the J gene end by 5 bases; junction bases not matched to a gene: 12. CDR3 nucleotides: TGTGCCAGCCTCCAGTGGACAGGACGGAATGAAAAACTGTTTTTT. Translated: CASLQWTGRNEKLFF.

The CDR3 sequence: CASSLEGLGNTIYF. The CDR3 DNA reads TGTGCCAGCAGCTTAGAAGGGTTGGGAAACACCATATATTTT. V gene TRBV11-2 combines with J gene TRBJ1-3, with D unclear. Trimming took off 0 bases at V and 4 bases at J, with 7 bases between the two ends. CDR1 SGHAT and CDR2 FQNNGV come from the germline V gene. The CDR3 extends over 14 amino acids.

The chain has TRBV19 and TRBJ2-2; D gene uncertain. CDR1 is LNHDA, CDR2 SQIVND, per germline (reference sequence). Between the trimmed V and J ends, which lost 3 bases and 0 bases, there was a span of 8 bases. The length of the CDR3 is 15 residues. As DNA, the CDR3 is TGTGCCAGTAGTATGAGTAGAGCGAACACCGGGGAGCTGTTTTTT. Its translation: CASSMSRANTGELFF.

V and J are TRBV14 and TRBJ1-1; D call uncertain. The germline gives CDR1 SGHDN, CDR2 FVKESK. This CDR3 spans 13 amino acids. V gave up 5 bases and J gave up 5 bases, with 12 bases separating them. CDR3 DNA: TGTGCCAGCAGCTCTACCATGGGGACTGAAGCTTTCTTT. Amino acids: CASSSTMGTEAFF.

The rearrangement joins TRBV19 to TRBJ2-3, with D perhaps given as TRBD1 or TRBD2 (5 bases each). The CDR3 consists of 18 residues. CDR1 and CDR2 (germline): LNHDA, SQIVND (reference sequence). V was cut by 0 bases and J by 2 bases, with 18 bases left in between. The DNA for the CDR3 is TGTGCCAGTAGTATAGATGGTGGTCGGGGACGACTCACAGATACGCAGTATTTT. It is translated as CASSIDGGRGRLTDTQYF.

By share of the sample, this clone is medium-sized. The rearrangement uses TRBV30 and TRBJ2-2; 8 positions match TRBD1. Trimming at V came to 3 bases and at J to 5 bases, leaving 14 bases not matched to a gene. CDR3 size: 17 residues. Germline V gene sequence: CDR1 GTSNPN, CDR2 SVGIG (reference sequence). The CDR3 nucleotides read TGTGCCTGGAGCAGGGGACTCTTCCAGGGGGCGACCGGGGAGCTGTTTTTT. Protein product: CAWSRGLFQGATGELFF. Filled out from reference TRBV30 and TRBJ2-2, the complete variable domain reads SQTIHQWPATLVQPVGSPLSLECTVEGTSNPNLYWYRQAAGRGLQLLFYSVGIGQISSEVPQNLSASRPQDRQFILSSKKLLLSDSGFYLCAWSRGLFQGATGELFFGEGSRLTVL.

The rearrangement links TRBV5-1 to TRBJ1-6, with 11 nucleotides matching TRBD1. The CDR3 totals 14 residues. Trimming cost V 4 bases and J 14 bases; bases outside gene matches: 8. From germline, CDR1 is SGHRS and CDR2 YFSETQ. CDR3 sequence: CASSGDRGTRTLHF. For the CDR3, the DNA is TGCGCCAGCAGCGGGGACAGGGGGACTAGAACCCTCCACTTT.

The gene calls are TRBV6-5 and TRBJ1-6, with D possibly being TRBD1 (6 bases). Trimming took off 0 bases at V and 4 bases at J, with 10 bases between the two ends. There are 16 residues in the CDR3. Germline CDR1 reads MNHEY; CDR2 reads SVGAGI. The DNA of the CDR3 is TGTGCCAGCAGTTACTCTGCAGGGGCTTATAATTCACCCCTCCACTTT. It codes for CASSYSAGAYNSPLHF.

The chain carries TRBV2 and TRBJ2-3; possibly TRBD2 for D (6 bases). V gave up 4 bases and J gave up 2 bases, with 16 bases separating them. Germline lookup yields CDR1 SNHLY and CDR2 FYNNEI. The CDR3 sequence is 16 residues long. CDR3 DNA sequence: TGTGCCAGCAGTGCGGCGGGGACTCAACCCACAGATACGCAGTATTTT. Translation gives CASSAAGTQPTDTQYF.

V usage is TRBV9 and J usage is TRBJ2-3; no clear D. Germline V gene sequence: CDR1 SGDLS, CDR2 YYNGEE. This CDR3 has 15 amino acids. Trimming took 0 bases from V and 6 from J, leaving 14 bases between them. CDR3 sequence (DNA): TGTGCCAGCAGCGTAGCTATGGGATTCGGGGATACGCAGTATTTT. Its protein is CASSVAMGFGDTQYF.

In nucleotides, the CDR3 is TGCGCCAGCAGCTTGGGGACAGGGCATGGCGAGCAGTACTTC. Residues: CASSLGTGHGEQYF. The chain joins TRBV5-1 to TRBJ2-7; 8 bases are a match to TRBD1. Germline trimming cut 0 bases from V and 6 bases from J; bases unmatched to any gene: 5. The CDR3 totals 14 residues. CDR1 and CDR2 (germline): SGHRS, YFSETQ.

The chain couples TRBV6-5 to TRBJ2-5, with D uncertain. The CDR3 extends over 14 amino acids. Trimming pared 4 bases from V and 2 bases from J, leaving 11 bases between. CDR1 and CDR2 from the germline V gene are MNHEY and SVGAGI. In nucleotides, the CDR3 is TGTGCCAGCAGTTTCCTCGCGAGGCAAGAGACCCAGTACTTC. It translates to CASSFLARQETQYF.

V is TRBV28 and J is TRBJ1-2; 9 bases are shared with TRBD1. Germline V gives CDR1 MDHEN, CDR2 SYDVKM. CDR3 length: 16 residues. The V gene end was trimmed by 0 bases and the J gene end by 5 bases; junction bases not matched to a gene: 7. In nucleotides, the CDR3 is TGTGCCAGCAGTTTATGGTCCGGGACAGGGTTTTATGGCTACACCTTC. Protein product: CASSLWSGTGFYGYTF.

V is TRBV28 and J is TRBJ2-7; D is perhaps TRBD2 (5 bases). The CDR3 is 14 residues long. The V and J ends lost 5 bases and 0 bases respectively, with 11 bases between them. Per germline, CDR1 MDHEN and CDR2 SYDVKM. The CDR3 here is CASSKRVSSYEQYF. For the CDR3, the DNA is TGTGCCAGCAGTAAGAGGGTTAGCTCCTACGAGCAGTACTTC.

The sample holds a few counts of this clone. The chain couples TRBV19 to TRBJ2-7; the D call may be TRBD1 or TRBD2 (5 bases each). V lost 9 bases and J lost 0, with 12 bases in between. In germline, CDR1 is LNHDA, CDR2 SQIVND (reference sequence). The CDR3 has 13 residues. CDR3 DNA: TGTGCCAGCTCCCGGGACCACTCCTACGAGCAGTACTTC. Residues: CASSRDHSYEQYF.

The chain carries TRBV5-1 and TRBJ1-6; the D is unclear. The germline gives CDR1 SGHRS, CDR2 YFSETQ. The CDR3 covers 13 residues. V was pared by 0 bases and J by 7 bases, with 5 bases between. The CDR3 sequence is CASSLDGNSPLHF. The CDR3 DNA is TGCGCCAGCAGCTTGGACGGGAATTCACCCCTCCACTTT.

The chain recombines TRBV29-1 with TRBJ1-1; D gene ambiguous. Germline lookup yields CDR1 SQVTM and CDR2 ANQGSEA. The ends were cut back, 7 bases at V and 4 bases at J, with 10 bases in the middle. The length of the CDR3 is 11 residues. The CDR3 sequence: CSADKGTEAFF. CDR3 bases: TGCAGCGCCGACAAGGGCACTGAAGCTTTCTTT.

This clone was seen a single time. The DNA of the CDR3 is TGTGCCAGCAGCGGGGGCAGGGGGGATCAGCCCCAGCATTTT. This gives the protein CASSGGRGDQPQHF. This rearrangement joins TRBV7-9 to TRBJ1-5, with 7 bases identical to TRBD1. CDR3 size: 14 residues. J was trimmed by 5 bases and V by 5 bases; bases with no gene match: 6. CDR1 SEHNR and CDR2 FQNEAQ come from the germline V gene (reference sequence).

V and J are TRBV5-1 and TRBJ2-7; the D gene is possibly TRBD1 (6 bases). V was pared by 4 bases and J by 6 bases, with 14 bases between. The CDR3 runs 13 residues. Germline V gives CDR1 SGHRS, CDR2 YFSETQ. The CDR3 coding sequence is TGCGCCAGCAGCCTGCCGACAGGAGGCGAGCAGTACTTC. This codes for CASSLPTGGEQYF.

This rearrangement joins TRBV9 to TRBJ2-1, with D hard to call. CDR1 is SGDLS and CDR2 is YYNGEE in the germline V gene. Trimming took 2 bases from V and 4 from J, leaving 7 bases between them. The CDR3 sequence is 13 residues long. CDR3 residues: CASSVSLYNEQFF. In nucleotides, the CDR3 is TGTGCCAGCAGCGTGAGTCTATACAATGAGCAGTTCTTC.